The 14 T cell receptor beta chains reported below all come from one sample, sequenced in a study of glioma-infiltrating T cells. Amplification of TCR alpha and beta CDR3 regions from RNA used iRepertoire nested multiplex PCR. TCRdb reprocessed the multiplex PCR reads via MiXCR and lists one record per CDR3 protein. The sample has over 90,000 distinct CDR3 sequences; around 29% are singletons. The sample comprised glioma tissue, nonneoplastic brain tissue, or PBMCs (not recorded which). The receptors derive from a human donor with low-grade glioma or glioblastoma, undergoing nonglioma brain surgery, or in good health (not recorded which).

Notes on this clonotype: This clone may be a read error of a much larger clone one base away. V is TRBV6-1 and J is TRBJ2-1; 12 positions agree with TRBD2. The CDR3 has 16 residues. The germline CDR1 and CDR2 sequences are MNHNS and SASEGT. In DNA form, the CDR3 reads TGTGCCAGCTCACCGCAAACTAGCGGGGGGAACAATGAGAAGTTCTTC. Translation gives CASSPQTSGGNNEKFF.

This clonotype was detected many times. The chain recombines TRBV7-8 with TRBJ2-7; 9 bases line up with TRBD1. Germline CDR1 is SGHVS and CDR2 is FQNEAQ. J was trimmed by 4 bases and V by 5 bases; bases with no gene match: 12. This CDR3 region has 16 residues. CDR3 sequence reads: CASSKDRGSYVYEQYF. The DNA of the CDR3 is TGTGCCAGCAGCAAAGACAGGGGGAGCTATGTTTACGAGCAGTACTTC.

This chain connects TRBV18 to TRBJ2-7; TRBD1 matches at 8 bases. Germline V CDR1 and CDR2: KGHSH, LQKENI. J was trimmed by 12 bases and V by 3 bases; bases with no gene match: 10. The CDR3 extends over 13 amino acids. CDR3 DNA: TGTGCCAGCTCACCTCCGACAGGGGACAGTCGGTACTTC. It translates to CASSPPTGDSRYF.

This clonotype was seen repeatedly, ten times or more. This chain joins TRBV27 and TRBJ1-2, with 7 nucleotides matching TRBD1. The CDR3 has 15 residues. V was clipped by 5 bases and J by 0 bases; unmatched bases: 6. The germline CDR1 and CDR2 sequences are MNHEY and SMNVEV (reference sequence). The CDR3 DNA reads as TGTGCCAGCAGTAATATGGGACAGACTAACTATGGCTACACCTTC. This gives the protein CASSNMGQTNYGYTF.

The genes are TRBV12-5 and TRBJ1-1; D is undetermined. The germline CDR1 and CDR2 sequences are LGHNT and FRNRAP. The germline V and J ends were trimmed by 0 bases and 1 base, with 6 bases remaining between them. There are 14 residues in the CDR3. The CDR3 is CASGLVPQNTEAFF. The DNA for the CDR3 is TGTGCTAGTGGTTTGGTACCCCAGAACACTGAAGCTTTCTTT.

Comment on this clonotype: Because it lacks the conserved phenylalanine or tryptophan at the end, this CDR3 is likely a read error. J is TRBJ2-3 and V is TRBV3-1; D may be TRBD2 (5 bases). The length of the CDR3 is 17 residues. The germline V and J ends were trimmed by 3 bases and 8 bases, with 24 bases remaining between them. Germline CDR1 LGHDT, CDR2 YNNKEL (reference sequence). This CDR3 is CASSQSPLGPPTGTQYL. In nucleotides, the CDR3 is TGTGCCAGCAGCCAGTCCCCACTAGGGCCCCCCACGGGTACGCAGTATCTT.

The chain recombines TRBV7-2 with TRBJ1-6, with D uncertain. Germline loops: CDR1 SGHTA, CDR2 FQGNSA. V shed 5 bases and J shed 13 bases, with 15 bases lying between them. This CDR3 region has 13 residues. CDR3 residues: CASSPRPTRPLHF. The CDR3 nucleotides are TGTGCCAGCAGCCCTCGACCAACGCGGCCCCTCCACTTT.

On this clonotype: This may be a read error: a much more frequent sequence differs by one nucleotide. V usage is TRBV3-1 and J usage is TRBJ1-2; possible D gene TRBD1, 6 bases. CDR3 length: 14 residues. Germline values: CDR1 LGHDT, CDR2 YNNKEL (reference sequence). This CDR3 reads CAISASGTSYGYTF. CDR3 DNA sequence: TGTGCCATCAGCGCCTCCGGGACAAGCTATGGCTACACCTTC.

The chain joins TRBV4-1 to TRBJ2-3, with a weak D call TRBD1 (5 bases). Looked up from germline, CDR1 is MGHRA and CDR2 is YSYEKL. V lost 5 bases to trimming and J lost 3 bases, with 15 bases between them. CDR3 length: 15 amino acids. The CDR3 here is CASSKTGQGTDTQYF. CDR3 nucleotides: TGCGCCAGCAGCAAAACAGGACAAGGGACAGATACGCAGTATTTT.

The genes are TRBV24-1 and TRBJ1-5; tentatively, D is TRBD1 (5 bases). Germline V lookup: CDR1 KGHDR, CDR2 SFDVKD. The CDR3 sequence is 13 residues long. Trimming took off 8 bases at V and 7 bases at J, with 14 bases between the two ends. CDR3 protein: CATTVGGGQPQHF. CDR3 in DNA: TGTGCCACCACGGTCGGGGGAGGGCAGCCCCAGCATTTT.

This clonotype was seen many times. The CDR3 nucleotides read TGTGCCAGCAGAACCGACAGGGCCCTCGCTGAAGCTTTCTTT. Translated, it gives CASRTDRALAEAFF. The V call is TRBV6-1, the J call TRBJ1-1; the match to TRBD1 covers 7 bases. Germline V gene data show CDR1 as MNHNS and CDR2 as SASEGT. J lost 6 bases, V lost 6 bases, and 10 bases had no gene match. The CDR3 has 14 amino acids.

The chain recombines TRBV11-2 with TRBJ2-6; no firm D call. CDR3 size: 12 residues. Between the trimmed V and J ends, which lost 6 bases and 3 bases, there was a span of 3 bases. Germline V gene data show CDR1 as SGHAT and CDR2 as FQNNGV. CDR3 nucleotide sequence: TGTGCCAGCAGAGGTGGGGCCAACGTCCTGACTTTC. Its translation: CASRGGANVLTF.

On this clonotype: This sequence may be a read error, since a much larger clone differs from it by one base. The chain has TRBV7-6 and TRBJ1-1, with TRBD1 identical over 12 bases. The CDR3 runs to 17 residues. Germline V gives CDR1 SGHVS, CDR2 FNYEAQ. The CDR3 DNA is TGTGCCAGCAGGCCCGGGACAGGGGGCGATCAGGGCACTGGAGCTTTCTTT. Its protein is CASRPGTGGDQGTGAFF.

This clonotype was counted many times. The CDR3 sequence is CAISSSDSGTDTQYF. CDR3 DNA: TGTGCCATCAGTTCCTCCGACAGTGGCACAGATACGCAGTATTTT. The chain has TRBV10-3 and TRBJ2-3; D is possibly TRBD1 (5 bases). Germline lookup yields CDR1 ENHRY and CDR2 SYGVKD. With 5 bases removed from V and 1 base from J, the gap between germline ends came to 13 bases. The CDR3 spans 15 residues.